The rows below give T cell receptor beta chains drawn from one sample of a study of cytomegalovirus exposure and HLA in healthy donors. Method: immunoSEQ multiplex PCR; TCRdb's copy keeps in-frame clones and lacks some. This sample yields 100,000 to 150,000 clones, of which around 77% are seen a single time; about 1.7% belongs to the top ten. Source material: PBMCs. Receptors were obtained from a woman in her forties or fifties in good health and CMV-seronegative. The CDR3 runs from the conserved cysteine through the conserved F or W. A D gene is named only where the DNA matches it firmly. A row's size may be missing; if present it is once, few, many or a size class.

size: NA; D: NA; J: TRBJ1-1; V: TRBV6-1; CDR3: CASSDRGLGMNTEAFF; DNA: TGTGCCAGCAGTGACAGGGGTTTAGGAATGAACACTGAAGCTTTCTTT
size: NA; D: TRBD2; J: TRBJ2-5; V: TRBV5-1; CDR3: CASSLQAGEGETQYF; DNA: TGCGCCAGCAGCTTGCAAGCGGGGGAGGGGGAGACCCAGTACTTC
size: NA; D: TRBD1; J: TRBJ1-1; V: TRBV2; CDR3: CASRPTGIGTEAFF; DNA: TGTGCCAGCAGACCGACAGGGATCGGGACTGAAGCTTTCTTT
size: NA; D: NA; J: TRBJ1-2; V: TRBV4-1; CDR3: CASSQLDMGWVGLDGYPF; DNA: TGCGCCAGCAGCCAACTTGACATGGGTTGGGTGGGGCTGGATGGCTACCCCTTC
size: NA; D: NA; J: TRBJ1-3; V: TRBV7-9; CDR3: CASSSTVDSGNTIYF; DNA: TGTGCCAGCAGCTCCACAGTAGACTCTGGAAACACCATATATTTT
size: NA; D: NA; J: TRBJ1-1; V: TRBV19; CDR3: CASSGAVQTEAFF; DNA: TGTGCCAGTAGTGGAGCCGTGCAGACTGAAGCTTTCTTT
size: NA; D: TRBD2; J: TRBJ2-7; V: TRBV28; CDR3: CASSATGGPVHEQYF; DNA: TGTGCCAGCAGTGCTACGGGAGGGCCCGTCCACGAGCAGTACTTC
size: NA; D: NA; J: TRBJ1-1; V: TRBV14; CDR3: CASSQRLTARTEAFF; DNA: TGTGCCAGCAGCCAAAGGTTAACAGCCCGCACTGAAGCTTTCTTT
size: NA; D: NA; J: TRBJ1-2; V: TRBV30; CDR3: CAWRPLLVNYGYPF; DNA: TGTGCCTGGAGACCCCTACTGGTTAACTATGGCTACCCCTTC
size: NA; D: NA; J: TRBJ1-2; V: TRBV4-1; CDR3: CASSQEHPLGQPNYGYTF; DNA: TGCGCCAGCAGCCAAGAACACCCTCTTGGACAGCCTAACTATGGCTACACCTTC
size: NA; D: TRBD1; J: TRBJ1-2; V: TRBV11-2; CDR3: CASSWGQGGGYTF; DNA: TGTGCCAGCAGCTGGGGACAGGGGGGTGGCTACACCTTC
size: NA; D: TRBD1; J: TRBJ1-2; V: TRBV9; CDR3: CASSVVGQAYGYTF; DNA: TGTGCCAGCAGCGTAGTAGGACAGGCCTATGGCTACACCTTC
size: NA; D: TRBD2; J: TRBJ2-1; V: TRBV4-1; CDR3: CASSQGTSGAWGSYNEQFF; DNA: TGCGCCAGCAGCCAAGGAACTAGCGGGGCCTGGGGATCCTACAATGAGCAGTTCTTC
size: NA; D: NA; J: TRBJ1-1; V: TRBV5-1; CDR3: CASWGGGIEAFF; DNA: TGCGCCAGCTGGGGCGGGGGAATTGAAGCTTTCTTT
size: NA; D: NA; J: TRBJ2-3; V: TRBV6-4; CDR3: CASSDGGSTDTQYF; DNA: TGTGCCAGCAGTGATGGCGGGAGCACAGATACGCAGTATTTT
size: NA; D: TRBD1; J: TRBJ1-2; V: TRBV19; CDR3: CASSTRGQGTRTYGYTF; DNA: TGTGCCAGTAGTACCCGGGGACAGGGGACGCGGACCTATGGCTACACCTTC
size: NA; D: TRBD1; J: TRBJ1-4; V: TRBV30; CDR3: CAWGRGRAEKLFF; DNA: TGTGCCTGGGGCAGGGGGCGAGCTGAAAAACTGTTTTTT
size: NA; D: TRBD2; J: TRBJ2-1; V: TRBV7-2; CDR3: CVTRLSGASHEQFF; DNA: TGTGTCACCCGCTTGAGCGGGGCATCGCATGAGCAGTTCTTC
size: NA; D: TRBD1; J: TRBJ1-1; V: TRBV28; CDR3: CASSPTGDTEAFF; DNA: TGTGCCAGCAGCCCGACAGGGGACACTGAAGCTTTCTTT
size: NA; D: NA; J: TRBJ2-7; V: TRBV25-1; CDR3: CASSGSVSYEQYF; DNA: TGTGCCAGCAGTGGGTCGGTTTCCTACGAGCAGTACTTC
size: NA; D: TRBD1; J: TRBJ2-1; V: TRBV6-4; CDR3: CASSDRRRTGKNEQFF; DNA: TGTGCCAGCAGTGACAGGCGTAGGACAGGCAAGAATGAGCAGTTCTTC
size: NA; D: NA; J: TRBJ2-5; V: TRBV2; CDR3: CASSERALSILETQYF; DNA: TGTGCCAGCAGTGAGCGGGCCCTAAGTATCTTGGAGACCCAGTACTTC
size: NA; D: NA; J: TRBJ2-2; V: TRBV18; CDR3: CASPIDRTSTGELFF; DNA: TGTGCCAGCCCTATCGACAGGACGAGCACCGGGGAGCTGTTTTTT
size: NA; D: TRBD2; J: TRBJ2-1; V: TRBV7-2; CDR3: CASSLTGGRSNEQFF; DNA: TGTGCCAGCAGCTTAACTGGCGGGAGGTCCAATGAGCAGTTCTTC
size: NA; D: NA; J: TRBJ2-1; V: TRBV4-1; CDR3: CASSRGGDEQFF; DNA: TGCGCCAGCAGCCGAGGGGGGGATGAGCAGTTCTTC
size: NA; D: TRBD2; J: TRBJ2-4; V: TRBV4-3; CDR3: CASSQDPSGIAKNIQYF; DNA: TGCGCCAGCAGCCAAGATCCTAGCGGGATAGCCAAAAACATTCAGTACTTC
size: NA; D: TRBD1; J: TRBJ2-5; V: TRBV29-1; CDR3: CSVATGGPGLLETQYF; DNA: TGCAGCGTGGCCACAGGGGGCCCTGGGTTGTTAGAGACCCAGTACTTC
size: NA; D: NA; J: TRBJ2-3; V: TRBV30; CDR3: CAWRGRPSYTDTQYF; DNA: TGTGCCTGGCGTGGGCGGCCCTCATACACAGATACGCAGTATTTT
size: NA; D: NA; J: TRBJ1-3; V: TRBV15; CDR3: CATSTVGGFRFPANTIYF; DNA: TGTGCCACCAGCACGGTAGGCGGGTTTAGGTTTCCAGCAAACACCATATATTTT
size: NA; D: TRBD1; J: TRBJ2-3; V: TRBV29-1; CDR3: CSLMHRGSSTDTQYF; DNA: TGCAGCTTAATGCACAGGGGCTCTAGCACAGATACGCAGTATTTT
size: NA; D: NA; J: TRBJ1-5; V: TRBV4-1; CDR3: CASSKPGGDQPQHF; DNA: TGCGCCAGTTCCAAACCGGGGGGGGATCAGCCCCAGCATTTT
size: NA; D: NA; J: TRBJ2-5; V: TRBV5-1; CDR3: CASSLYPGSETQYF; DNA: TGCGCCAGCAGCTTGTATCCGGGGTCAGAGACCCAGTACTTC
size: NA; D: TRBD2; J: TRBJ2-1; V: TRBV7-8; CDR3: CASSSQTSGRVGSYNEQFF; DNA: TGTGCCAGCAGCTCCCAAACTAGCGGGAGAGTCGGGTCCTACAATGAGCAGTTCTTC
size: NA; D: NA; J: TRBJ2-5; V: TRBV7-9; CDR3: CASTSGGPQETQYF; DNA: TGTGCCAGCACCTCCGGCGGCCCACAAGAGACCCAGTACTTC
size: once; D: TRBD2; J: TRBJ2-1; V: TRBV7-8; CDR3: CASSPETSGTQFF; DNA: TGTGCCAGCAGCCCTGAGACTAGCGGGACGCAGTTCTTC
size: NA; D: TRBD2; J: TRBJ2-3; V: TRBV6-6; CDR3: CASTFRGSGTDTQYF; DNA: TGTGCCAGCACCTTTCGCGGGAGTGGGACAGATACGCAGTATTTT
size: NA; D: NA; J: TRBJ1-4; V: TRBV7-6; CDR3: CASSRQTYRVLNEKLFF; DNA: TGTGCCAGCAGCCGCCAAACCTACAGGGTACTAAATGAAAAACTGTTTTTT
size: NA; D: TRBD1; J: TRBJ2-7; V: TRBV27; CDR3: CASSLKGASSYEQYF; DNA: TGTGCCAGCAGTTTAAAGGGGGCGAGTAGCTACGAGCAGTACTTC
size: few; D: NA; J: TRBJ2-1; V: TRBV6-5; CDR3: CASSYGGEYNEQFF; DNA: TGTGCCAGCAGTTACGGAGGGGAGTACAATGAGCAGTTCTTC
size: NA; D: TRBD1; J: TRBJ1-1; V: TRBV28; CDR3: CASRPHRGSNTEAFF; DNA: TGTGCCAGCAGGCCACACAGGGGGTCGAACACTGAAGCTTTCTTT
size: NA; D: NA; J: TRBJ2-3; V: TRBV11-2; CDR3: CASSLGTLTSTDTQYF; DNA: TGTGCCAGCAGCCTTGGGACTCTTACTAGCACAGATACGCAGTATTTT
size: NA; D: NA; J: TRBJ1-1; V: TRBV7-9; CDR3: CASSLPWGQDFEAFF; DNA: TGTGCCAGCAGCCTACCGTGGGGCCAGGATTTTGAAGCTTTCTTT
size: NA; D: TRBD2; J: TRBJ2-4; V: TRBV7-3; CDR3: CASSPTSGRSIQYF; DNA: TGTGCCAGCAGCCCGACTAGCGGGAGGAGCATTCAGTACTTC
size: NA; D: NA; J: TRBJ1-3; V: TRBV7-9; CDR3: CASSLGAGNTIYF; DNA: TGTGCCAGCAGCCTTGGGGCGGGAAACACCATATATTTT
size: NA; D: NA; J: TRBJ1-2; V: TRBV30; CDR3: CAWRSGEVQGYTF; DNA: TGTGCCTGGAGGTCGGGGGAAGTACAGGGCTACACCTTC
size: NA; D: NA; J: TRBJ2-7; V: TRBV7-7; CDR3: CASSLRDTYEQYF; DNA: TGTGCTAGCAGTTTAAGGGACACCTACGAGCAGTACTTC
size: NA; D: TRBD1; J: TRBJ1-5; V: TRBV29-1; CDR3: CSVGQGLQPQHF; DNA: TGCAGCGTGGGACAGGGTCTTCAGCCCCAGCATTTT
size: once; D: TRBD1; J: TRBJ1-3; V: TRBV9; CDR3: CASSGGTAGNTIYF; DNA: TGTGCCAGCAGCGGCGGGACAGCCGGAAACACCATATATTTT
size: NA; D: TRBD1; J: TRBJ1-1; V: TRBV4-1; CDR3: CASSQVPGTGNTEAFF; DNA: TGCGCCAGCAGCCAAGTCCCCGGGACAGGAAACACTGAAGCTTTCTTT
size: NA; D: NA; J: TRBJ2-1; V: TRBV7-8; CDR3: CASSVSRGTEQFF; DNA: TGTGCCAGCAGCGTCAGCCGGGGTACTGAGCAGTTCTTC
size: NA; D: NA; J: TRBJ1-1; V: TRBV5-6; CDR3: CASSLTVNTEAFF; DNA: TGTGCCAGCAGCTTAACGGTGAACACTGAAGCTTTCTTT
size: NA; D: TRBD2; J: TRBJ2-1; V: TRBV7-8; CDR3: CASSLGTSGRAYNEQFF; DNA: TGTGCCAGCAGCTTAGGGACTAGCGGGAGGGCTTACAATGAGCAGTTCTTC
size: NA; D: TRBD2; J: TRBJ2-7; V: TRBV6-1; CDR3: CASSERLAGYEQYF; DNA: TGTGCCAGCAGTGAAAGACTAGCGGGCTACGAGCAGTACTTC
size: NA; D: TRBD1; J: TRBJ2-3; V: TRBV5-1; CDR3: CASKETGGADTQYF; DNA: TGCGCCAGCAAAGAGACAGGGGGCGCAGATACGCAGTATTTT
size: NA; D: TRBD2; J: TRBJ2-5; V: TRBV9; CDR3: CASSVALAGGNQETQYF; DNA: TGTGCCAGCAGCGTTGCACTAGCGGGAGGGAACCAAGAGACCCAGTACTTC